The clone carrying this T cell receptor (beta chain) occurred many times. What it recognizes is unknown. The data are from a study of regulatory T cells in long-lasting Graves disease. Overall study: The antithyroid drugs taken by newly diagnosed Graves' patients had been used for under 3 months. Whole-study findings and limits: The study found lower TCR diversity in persistent Graves' patients than in newly diagnosed ones. Persistent disease was associated with favored TRBV28 usage and with favored use of TRBJ1-2 and TRBJ2-5.

The time point denotes: newly diagnosed GD, antithyroid drugs for less than 3 months. PBMCs provided the RNA from which the TCR library was made. The ends were cut back, 2 bases at V and 4 bases at J, with 11 bases in the middle. The CDR3 sequence is 13 residues long. Germline V CDR1 and CDR2: GTSNPN, SVGIG (reference sequence). Building the TCR beta libraries relied on iRepertoire HTBI primers, and CDR3 regions underwent Arm-PCR. Using its own MiXCR run on the multiplex PCR reads, TCRdb lists one record per CDR3 protein. The sample holds 450,000 to 500,000 distinct CDR3 sequences, roughly 16% seen once. The same data also went into a second study, on T cells in Graves' hyperthyroidism and ophthalmopathy. That work states: Initially, a first-round RT-PCR of the TCR CDR3 employed the HTBI primer set.

The gene calls are TRBV30 and TRBJ1-2, with a possible D match to TRBD1 (5 bases). This material consisted of peripheral blood mononuclear cells (PBMCs), taken at new diagnosis, from a patient treated with antithyroid drugs. This TCR was recovered from a man aged 35-49 years with Graves disease. CDR3 bases: TGTGCCTGGAGTACGGGGCTCGGCTATGGCTACACCTTC. This sequence encodes CAWSTGLGYGYTF.